Listed below are T cell receptor beta chains from one sample, sequenced in a study of CD8 T cells in ankylosing spondylitis. Each CDR3 protein is one row after TCRdb ran MiXCR on the 5' RACE reads. The sample yields more than 650,000 distinct CDR3 sequences, 10% to 15% seen once. The sequenced sample was blood, either unsorted or a sorted T cell fraction (not recorded which). Source of these receptors: a male donor with ankylosing spondylitis. The conserved cysteine and the conserved F or W are not part of the CDR3 here.

TRBV28 | ASSLFPGRYEQY
TRBV7-2 | ASSLEGWGELF
TRBV7-2 | ASSRPRGNSYTDTQY
TRBV9 | ASSAGTVSYNEQF
TRBV10-3 | AISGQGDYGYT
TRBV18 | ASSPNGFITDTQY
TRBV12-3/TRBV12-4 | ASRQSNQPQH
TRBV11-2 | ASSSTGRVNTEAF
TRBV6-1 | ASRDMGVGDTQY
TRBV20-1 | SATPVGGQPQH
TRBV24-1 | ATSDPGLAGESQF
TRBV11-1 | ASSPKRILNTEAF
TRBV6-1 | ASTPRPGQGRFNEQF
TRBV29-1 | SCTGWSTDTQY
TRBV25-1 | ASSESPSRRGQHTGELF
TRBV6-1 | ASSPQSYYEQY
TRBV5-1 | ASSFRAGPPYEQY
TRBV5-6 | ASSRQGNTIY
TRBV5-1 | ASSLGTISPLH
TRBV5-1 | ASSLRTDSPLH
TRBV7-2 | ASIPGGSYEQY
TRBV5-1 | ASSLEGALDEQF
TRBV4-1 | ASSQLAGANNEQF
TRBV9 | ASSASTSGDYEQY
TRBV20-1 | SAPSSPAQPGELF
TRBV19 | ASSIARESYNEQF
TRBV11-1 | ASSLRPGGTGLKNIQY
TRBV5-1 | ASSLGTNTEAF
TRBV4-1 | ASSKQGFQLYSNQPQH
TRBV6-5 | ASSYTSRGEATEAF
TRBV15 | ATSRDFPAGKDNEQF
TRBV4-3 | ASSQPPRDQTDTGELF
TRBV29-1 | SVGDRGSSQY
TRBV20-1 | SAPPRTGLGGTQY
TRBV3-1 | ASSPRPNTLDTQY
TRBV6-1 | ASRRSRNTEAF
TRBV11-3 | ASSLDVASHNEQF
TRBV7-2 | ATQGGQLQETQY
TRBV6-1 | ASSGTTGVETQY
TRBV5-4 | ASSWIAGGGETQY
TRBV7-2 | ASSPGQIYREQY
TRBV10-3 | AISPLDGQGANGYT
TRBV10-3 | AISESSAQETQY
TRBV20-1 | SARVWGADTEAF
TRBV3-1 | ASSQGTLQETQY
TRBV12-3/TRBV12-4 | AFSRTTNNLAGMTYEQY
TRBV20-1 | SARVAWSTEAF
TRBV6-2/TRBV6-3 | ASSYRIMPGSEAF
TRBV10-1 | ASRSSGSGEQY
TRBV29-1 | SVARTGGSYEQY
TRBV7-2 | ASSLDGRPYEQY
TRBV7-2 | ASSANRGTQY
TRBV7-2 | ASSFGLATNTGELF
TRBV4-2 | ASSPRTSGSYNEQF
TRBV18 | ASSPPGLARYNEQF
TRBV20-1 | SALLVAGGRMDTGELF
TRBV27 | ASSFRLGAFNEQF